These 29 T cell receptor beta chains were sequenced from one sample in a study of Ad26.COV2.S vaccination and SARS-CoV-2 variants. Clones were sequenced by immunoSEQ multiplex PCR, and TCRdb holds only the in-frame ones, with some missing. This sample carries 250,000 or so clones, roughly 85% of them seen once, and the ten largest clones take less than 3%. Treatment here: some 20 received Ad26.COV2.S at low or high dose, single or two shots; 5 received placebo; per-sample allocation not given. Vaccine and placebo recipients were sampled on day 63 after the first injection. The sample was peripheral blood, taken in a trial of Ad26.COV2.S vaccine versus placebo. The receptor set was obtained from a person aged 18 to 65 who received the Ad26.COV2.S COVID-19 vaccine or a placebo.

J is TRBJ1-2 and V is TRBV12-3 or TRBV12-4; D not certain. The CDR3 has 13 amino acids. Trimming shortened V by 5 bases and J by 1 base, and 8 bases separated the two germline ends. CDR3 sequence: CASSLTRNYGYTF. In DNA form, the CDR3 reads TGTGCCAGCAGTCTAACACGTAACTATGGCTACACCTTC.

The chain employs TRBV19 and TRBJ1-1; D gene unclear. Trimming removed 1 base at V and 7 bases at J, with 7 bases between. This CDR3 is 12 amino acids long. Germline lookup yields CDR1 LNHDA and CDR2 SQIVND (reference sequence). The CDR3 region is CASSIGLVEAFF. The CDR3 nucleotides read TGTGCCAGTAGTATAGGTTTGGTTGAAGCTTTCTTT.

The V gene is TRBV10-3, the J gene TRBJ2-7; D might be TRBD2 (5 bases). Trimming took 10 bases from V and 6 from J, leaving 16 bases between them. The CDR3 consists of 12 residues. CDR1 and CDR2 from the germline V gene are ENHRY and SYGVKD. The CDR3 here is CATHSGIGEQYF. The CDR3 nucleotides are TGTGCCACACACTCGGGGATAGGCGAGCAGTACTTC.

The gene calls are TRBV4-1 and TRBJ2-5, with a tentative D call TRBD1 (5 bases). This CDR3 has 14 residues. Germline V gives CDR1 MGHRA, CDR2 YSYEKL. The ends were cut back, 1 base at V and 2 bases at J, with 8 bases in the middle. This chain's CDR3 is CASSQATAQETQYF. The DNA of the CDR3 is TGCGCCAGCAGCCAAGCGACAGCTCAAGAGACCCAGTACTTC.

In its sample, this clone was seen once. The chain employs TRBV30 and TRBJ2-7, with TRBD2 matching 9 bases. This CDR3 has 15 residues. In germline, CDR1 is GTSNPN, CDR2 SVGIG (reference sequence). J was trimmed by 4 bases and V by 3 bases; bases with no gene match: 10. This chain's CDR3 is CAWSGGLAGKYEQYV. CDR3 sequence (DNA): TGTGCCTGGAGCGGAGGGCTAGCGGGAAAGTACGAGCAGTACGTC.

The chain has TRBV19 and TRBJ1-1, with 8 bases aligning to TRBD1. Germline trimming cut 6 bases from V and 4 bases from J; bases unmatched to any gene: 13. The germline CDR1 and CDR2 sequences are LNHDA and SQIVND (reference sequence). This CDR3 contains 16 residues. CDR3 amino acids: CASRRPNYRGTTEAFF. The CDR3 DNA reads as TGTGCCAGTAGGAGACCCAACTACAGGGGGACCACTGAAGCTTTCTTT.

This chain connects TRBV24-1 to TRBJ2-5; the D gene is possibly TRBD2 (7 bases). Trimming pared 6 bases from V and 5 bases from J, leaving 12 bases between. This CDR3 is 13 amino acids long. The germline gives CDR1 KGHDR, CDR2 SFDVKD. CDR3 protein: CATSRGGAETQYF. The CDR3 DNA is TGTGCCACCAGTCGAGGGGGGGCGGAGACCCAGTACTTC.

The V gene is TRBV5-4, the J gene TRBJ1-2, with TRBD1 as a possible D gene (6 bases). The CDR3 totals 14 residues. Trimming removed 0 bases from V and 4 bases from J, with 10 bases in between. Germline CDR1 and CDR2: SGHNT and YYREEE (reference sequence). The CDR3 bases are TGTGCCAGCAGCTTGGAAGGGGGAACCTATGGCTACACCTTC. Amino acids: CASSLEGGTYGYTF.

The genes are TRBV30 and TRBJ1-2, with no clear D. Trimming pared 2 bases from V and 4 bases from J, leaving 8 bases between. CDR1 is GTSNPN and CDR2 is SVGIG in the germline V gene (reference sequence). The CDR3 totals 12 residues. CDR3 DNA sequence: TGTGCCTGGAGTCCCACCGGCTATGGCTACACCTTC. Translated: CAWSPTGYGYTF.

CDR3 bases: TGTGCCAGCAGTTATCACAGGGATGGCACTGAAGCTTTCTTT. Protein: CASSYHRDGTEAFF. The V and J genes are TRBV6-2 or TRBV6-3 and TRBJ1-1, with D possibly being TRBD1 (6 bases). Deletions cut 3 bases from V and 4 bases from J, with 12 bases between. The CDR3 extends over 14 amino acids. The germline V gene has CDR1 MNHEY and CDR2 SVGEGT.

V and J are TRBV7-9 and TRBJ2-1; 11 nucleotides line up with TRBD2. With V trimmed by 5 bases and J by 9 bases, 6 bases remained unmatched. The CDR3 runs to 14 residues. The V gene's germline CDR1 is SEHNR and CDR2 FQNEAQ (reference sequence). CDR3 sequence reads: CASSGSSGGTEQFF. In DNA, the CDR3 is TGTGCCAGCAGCGGTTCTAGCGGGGGGACTGAGCAGTTCTTC.

V is TRBV29-1 and J is TRBJ2-3, with no clear D. Trimming left V 0 bases short and J 0 bases short, with 10 bases between. This CDR3 contains 15 residues. The germline V gene encodes CDR1 SQVTM and CDR2 ANQGSEA. CDR3 nucleotide sequence: TGCAGCGTTGAAGAGGTTAACCCTAGCACAGATACGCAGTATTTT. Translated, it gives CSVEEVNPSTDTQYF.

The chain joins TRBV4-2 to TRBJ1-5; the match to TRBD1 covers 8 bases. The CDR3 loop spans 15 amino acids. The germline V gene has CDR1 LGHNA and CDR2 YNFKEQ. The V gene end was trimmed by 3 bases and the J gene end by 0 bases; junction bases not matched to a gene: 1. The CDR3 is CASSHQGASNQPQHF. As DNA, the CDR3 is TGTGCCAGCAGCCATCAGGGGGCTAGCAATCAGCCCCAGCATTTT.

CDR3 coding DNA: TGTGCCAGCAGCTTGACGGGGTATTCTGGAAACACCATATATTTT. It codes for CASSLTGYSGNTIYF. The gene calls are TRBV5-6 and TRBJ1-3; D uncertain. There are 15 residues in the CDR3. V lost 1 base and J lost 1, with 9 bases in between. Germline assignment: CDR1 SGHDT and CDR2 YYEEEE.

This clone was picked up a small number of times. V usage is TRBV10-3 and J usage is TRBJ1-2; no reliable D call. From germline, CDR1 is ENHRY and CDR2 SYGVKD. The V and J ends lost 4 bases and 0 bases respectively, with 3 bases between them. The CDR3 has 12 amino acids. CDR3 protein: CAISAANYGYTF. CDR3 DNA: TGTGCCATCAGTGCAGCTAACTATGGCTACACCTTC.

The rearrangement links TRBV29-1 to TRBJ2-4, with 8 bases aligning to TRBD1. This CDR3 is 15 amino acids long. The V gene end was trimmed by 6 bases and the J gene end by 0 bases; junction bases not matched to a gene: 7. Germline-derived CDR1 and CDR2 are SQVTM and ANQGSEA. This chain's CDR3 is CSVARQGKAKNIQYF. The CDR3 DNA is TGCAGCGTGGCCCGACAGGGGAAAGCCAAAAACATTCAGTACTTC.

CDR3 in amino acids: CASSADTAGDYYEQYF. For the CDR3, the DNA is TGTGCCAGCAGCGCGGACACGGCAGGGGATTACTACGAGCAGTACTTC. The chain uses TRBV5-6 and TRBJ2-7; TRBD1 might be the D (6 bases). V dropped 4 bases and J dropped 3 bases, with 20 bases sitting between them. CDR1 is SGHDT, CDR2 YYEEEE, per germline. The CDR3 is 16 residues long.

V is TRBV11-3 and J is TRBJ2-1; D remains ambiguous. Germline CDR1 SGHNT, CDR2 YENEEA. This CDR3 has 12 amino acids. With 4 bases removed from V and 10 bases from J, the gap between germline ends came to 11 bases. In nucleotides, the CDR3 is TGTGCCAGCAGCTCCTGGGCTGAAGAGCAGTTCTTC. Its protein is CASSSWAEEQFF. Supplemented by reference TRBV11-3 and TRBJ2-1, the full variable domain reads EAGVVQSPRYKIIEKKQPVAFWCNPISGHNTLYWYLQNLGQGPELLIRYENEEAVDDSQLPKDRFSAERLKGVDSTLKIQPAELGDSAVYLCASSSWAEEQFFGPGTRLTVL.

V and J are TRBV4-1 and TRBJ2-3, with D maybe TRBD2 (6 bases). This CDR3 comprises 14 residues. Germline V CDR1 and CDR2: MGHRA, YSYEKL. Between the trimmed V and J ends, which lost 7 bases and 7 bases, there was a span of 18 bases. The CDR3 loop is CASKRTTEVNTQYF. CDR3 nucleotides: TGCGCCAGCAAGCGGACTACGGAGGTGAATACGCAGTATTTT.

This chain links TRBV30 with TRBJ2-7; D may be TRBD1 or TRBD2 (5 bases each). This CDR3 is 14 amino acids long. Germline CDR1 is GTSNPN and CDR2 is SVGIG (reference sequence). The V and J ends lost 4 bases and 0 bases respectively, with 13 bases between them. The CDR3 loop is CAWTGRPSSYEQYF. Written as DNA, the CDR3 is TGTGCCTGGACGGGACGGCCGAGCTCCTACGAGCAGTACTTC.

This clone has just one count. In DNA form, the CDR3 reads TGCGCCAGCAGCCCGGGACAGGGACTTCCCTACGAGCAGTACTTC. Encoded protein: CASSPGQGLPYEQYF. The chain is built from TRBV5-1 and TRBJ2-7; 9 bases line up with TRBD1. The CDR3 is made up of 15 amino acids. Germline V CDR1 and CDR2: SGHRS, YFSETQ. V was clipped by 4 bases and J by 2 bases; unmatched bases: 7.

The chain combines TRBV9 with TRBJ2-3, with 14 positions matching TRBD2. V trimming: 3 bases; J trimming: 3 bases; junction bases outside the gene matches: 9. Germline-derived CDR1 and CDR2 are SGDLS and YYNGEE. This CDR3 contains 18 residues. CDR3 sequence (DNA): TGTGCCAGCAGCGCCCGACTAGCGGGAGGGCCTAGGACAGATACGCAGTATTTT. Its translation: CASSARLAGGPRTDTQYF.

This clone showed up just once. The V gene is TRBV5-3, the J gene TRBJ2-2; D is tentatively TRBD1 or TRBD2 (5 bases each). TRBV5-3 falls under the ORF class, with uncertain function. The V end was cut by 1 base, the J end by 6 bases, with 10 bases between. CDR3 length equals 14 residues. The CDR3 nucleotides are TGTGCCAGAAGCTTGTTGGGGGTAGCCGGGGAGCTGTTTTTT. The encoded protein is CARSLLGVAGELFF.

This clone was seen at least ten times. The genes are TRBV19 and TRBJ1-5; 7 bases are a match to TRBD1. The CDR3 totals 15 residues. Looked up from germline, CDR1 is LNHDA and CDR2 is SQIVND (reference sequence). V gave up 6 bases and J gave up 7 bases; unmatched junction bases: 12. The CDR3 sequence: CASSLQGGGRQPQHF. CDR3 in DNA: TGTGCCAGTAGCCTCCAGGGAGGGGGCCGACAGCCCCAGCATTTT.

This chain uses TRBV24-1 with TRBJ2-2; D gene unclear. The CDR3 has 14 amino acids. V lost 4 bases to trimming and J lost 6 bases, with 11 bases between them. Germline CDR1 is KGHDR and CDR2 is SFDVKD. The CDR3 nucleotides are TGTGCCACCAGTGAACTTGACATTCCCGGGGAGCTGTTTTTT. It encodes CATSELDIPGELFF.

The V and J genes are TRBV7-3 and TRBJ2-3; 10 nucleotides match TRBD2. J gave up 3 bases and V 3 bases, and 12 bases lay outside the gene matches. The CDR3 runs to 18 residues. Germline V gives CDR1 SGHTA, CDR2 FQGTGA. The CDR3 sequence is CASSLSPRSSGRTDTQYF. The CDR3 DNA reads TGTGCCAGCAGCTTGAGCCCGCGGAGTAGCGGGAGGACAGATACGCAGTATTTT.

The chain recombines TRBV11-2 with TRBJ1-4, with a tentative D call TRBD1 (5 bases). Trimming removed 1 base from V and 6 bases from J, with 15 bases in between. The length of the CDR3 is 16 residues. CDR1 is SGHAT and CDR2 is FQNNGV in the germline V gene. In DNA form, the CDR3 reads TGTGCCAGCAGCTTAGTCAAGGGACTGAGGGATGAAAAACTGTTTTTT. Residues: CASSLVKGLRDEKLFF.

The chain joins TRBV28 to TRBJ1-2, with D unresolved. CDR1 MDHEN and CDR2 SYDVKM come from the germline V gene. The CDR3 sequence is 14 residues long. V was cut by 5 bases and J by 7 bases, with 17 bases left in between. The CDR3 reads CASSRVWVTAGYTF. DNA for the CDR3: TGTGCCAGCAGTCGGGTATGGGTGACGGCTGGCTACACCTTC.

The rearrangement joins TRBV29-1 to TRBJ1-1; D not resolved. The V end was cut by 4 bases, the J end by 6 bases, with 12 bases between. The CDR3 is made up of 12 amino acids. From germline, CDR1 is SQVTM and CDR2 ANQGSEA. CDR3 in amino acids: CSVGGGDAEAFF. CDR3 nucleotide sequence: TGCAGCGTTGGGGGAGGTGATGCTGAAGCTTTCTTT.